These T cell receptor beta chains were read from a single sample in a study of cytomegalovirus exposure and HLA in healthy donors. Here immunoSEQ multiplex PCR was the method, and the copy in TCRdb shows in-frame clones only, minus some. The sample records 150,000 to 200,000 clones, roughly 73% being singletons. The sequencing sample was made of PBMCs. These receptors originate from a male donor in good health and CMV-seronegative. Each CDR3 is given with its conserved first and last residue. A D gene is named only where the DNA matches it firmly. Rows give clone size only sometimes, using once, few, many, or a class for an expanded clone.

TRBJ2-7 TRBV7-9 TRBD2 - TGTGCCAGCAGCTTAATCGGGTCGGGGGGGGAGTCCTACGAGCAGTACTTC CASSLIGSGGESYEQYF
TRBJ2-7 TRBV6-1 TRBD1 - TGTGCCGCGGACAGGGAATACGAGCAGTACTTC CAADREYEQYF
TRBJ2-7 TRBV6-1 TRBD1 once TGTGCCAGCAGTGAAGCGACAGGGTTAGAGCAGTACTTC CASSEATGLEQYF
TRBJ2-3 TRBV9 - - TGTGCCAGCAGCGTGACAGGTAACACAGATACGCAGTATTTT CASSVTGNTDTQYF
TRBJ1-2 TRBV6-1 TRBD1 - TGTGCCAGCAGTGGATGGACAGGGGAGTATGGCTACACCTTC CASSGWTGEYGYTF
TRBJ1-2 TRBV10-3 - - TGTGCCACCCCTCTCGCTGCGGGAAGCTATGGCTACACCTTC CATPLAAGSYGYTF
TRBJ2-2 TRBV27 - - TGTGCCAGCAGTGCCCTACTCACCGGGGAGCTGTTTTTT CASSALLTGELFF
TRBJ1-2 TRBV5-4 - - TGTGCCAGCAGCTTGGGTAGCGTCTATGGCTACACCTTC CASSLGSVYGYTF
TRBJ2-7 TRBV19 - - TGTGCCAGTAGTATAGCCGGGAATCTCTACGAGCAGTACTTC CASSIAGNLYEQYF
TRBJ1-1 TRBV18 - - TGTGCCAGCTCACGCGACAGGCTGAACACTGAAGCTTTCTTT CASSRDRLNTEAFF
TRBJ2-1 TRBV5-1 TRBD2 - TGCGCCAGCAGCCCCCAGGGAGCGGGGGGGCCCTGGGATGAGCAGTTCTTC CASSPQGAGGPWDEQFF
TRBJ1-5 TRBV7-8 - - TGTGCCAGCAGCGCCAACAGGGGCAATCAGCCCCAGCATTTT CASSANRGNQPQHF
TRBJ1-2 TRBV7-2 TRBD1 - TGTGCCGGCAGCTCGGACAGGGGAGGTCGAGGCTACACCTTC CAGSSDRGGRGYTF
TRBJ1-4 TRBV11-3 TRBD1 - TGTGCCAGCAGCCCAGAAACAGGGGGCGGGAATGAAAAACTGTTTTTT CASSPETGGGNEKLFF